This T cell receptor (beta chain) was identified during a study of T cells expressing NK-cell markers. The CDR3 contains 14 residues. Germline V gene sequence: CDR1 KGHDR, CDR2 SFDVKD. Overall study findings and caveats: NKG2C+ dominant clonotype frequencies in 6 or 7 donors were about 1.0-8% of CD8+ T cells.

TCRdb reanalyzed the 5' RACE reads, giving one entry per CDR3 protein sequence and no DNA. In total, the table holds some 440,000 distinct CDR3 sequences. Note on this clonotype: Its antigen is still unknown.

The sequence was obtained from a woman aged 45-65 years in good health. The chain joins TRBV24-1 to TRBJ2-3. The sample consisted of blood T cells: a sorted CD56 or NKG2C T cell subset, CD4+ or CD8+ T cells, or bulk PBMC T cells (not recorded which). This chain's CDR3 is CATSREVGTDTQYF.